A single sample is the source of the 15 T cell receptor beta chains below, sequenced in a study of T cell responses to AZD1222 COVID-19 vaccine. Clones were read by immunoSEQ multiplex PCR, and TCRdb kept only the in-frame ones, dropping some. This sample yields under 150,000 clones, of which more than 70% are seen a single time; approximately 16% belongs to the top ten. Here the sequenced sample was peripheral blood, taken on day 0 of AZD1222 vaccination. Receptors originate from an adult in good health.

The gene calls are TRBV13 and TRBJ2-2, with D unresolved. Germline loops: CDR1 PRHDT, CDR2 FYEKMQ (reference sequence). The CDR3 totals 16 residues. Trimming stripped 5 bases from V and 6 bases from J, with 19 bases between. CDR3 loop: CASSRGRPVVAGELFF. Here the CDR3 DNA reads TGTGCCAGCAGCCGAGGACGCCCGGTGGTCGCCGGGGAGCTGTTTTTT.

This clone is a singleton in its sample. CDR3 sequence (DNA): TGTGCCAGCGGCCAGACTAATAGCAATCAGCCCCAGCATTTT. This gives the protein CASGQTNSNQPQHF. V is TRBV2 and J is TRBJ1-5; the D is unclear. Trimming shortened V by 8 bases and J by 0 bases, and 11 bases separated the two germline ends. The germline V gene encodes CDR1 SNHLY and CDR2 FYNNEI. The CDR3 spans 14 residues.

This clone was counted only a few times. The J gene is TRBJ1-2, the V gene TRBV5-5; tentatively, D is TRBD1 (5 bases). V was shortened by 4 bases and J by 2 bases, with 21 bases between the two germline ends. The CDR3 loop spans 17 amino acids. The V gene's germline CDR1 is SGHKS and CDR2 YYEKEE (reference sequence). CDR3 DNA sequence: TGTGCCAGCAGCGTCGGGACCAAAGTTCTATTAAACTATGGCTACACCTTC. Residues: CASSVGTKVLLNYGYTF.

The chain has TRBV9 and TRBJ2-5, with TRBD2 identical over 8 bases. With 4 bases clipped from V and 5 bases from J, the junction kept 13 bases outside the gene matches. Germline loops: CDR1 SGDLS, CDR2 YYNGEE. The CDR3 covers 16 residues. The CDR3 DNA reads TGTGCCAGCAGCCCACATGGGACTAGTGAGAGGGAGACCCAGTACTTC. Translated, it gives CASSPHGTSERETQYF.

This chain uses TRBV11-1 with TRBJ1-1, with D unclear. Trimming removed 5 bases at V and 5 bases at J, with 15 bases between. Germline-derived CDR1 and CDR2 are SGHAT and FQDESV (reference sequence). The CDR3 consists of 14 residues. As DNA, the CDR3 is TGTGCCAGCAGCCCCCCTGAAAGCGCGACTGAAGCTTTCTTT. Its protein product is CASSPPESATEAFF.

The chain employs TRBV30 and TRBJ1-2, with TRBD1 as a possible D gene (5 bases). This CDR3 has 11 amino acids. From germline, CDR1 is GTSNPN and CDR2 SVGIG (reference sequence). V lost 3 bases and J 11 bases, leaving 13 bases between the germline ends. CDR3 DNA: TGTGCCTGGAGGGGTGGAGGGGCATACACCTTC. Translated, it gives CAWRGGGAYTF.

The chain links TRBV7-9 to TRBJ2-7, with a possible D match to TRBD1 (6 bases). CDR3 length equals 16 residues. Germline values: CDR1 SEHNR, CDR2 FQNEAQ (reference sequence). Trimming stripped 0 bases from V and 1 base from J, with 13 bases between. CDR3 amino acids: CASSLATGGRSYEQYF. CDR3 nucleotides: TGTGCCAGCAGCTTAGCGACAGGTGGGAGATCCTACGAGCAGTACTTC.

This clone was detected once. This chain joins TRBV19 and TRBJ1-2; D ambiguous. Trimming pared 10 bases from V and 0 bases from J, leaving 18 bases between. The CDR3 sequence is 15 residues long. In germline, CDR1 is LNHDA, CDR2 SQIVND (reference sequence). CDR3: CATLATAGANYGYTF. In nucleotides, the CDR3 is TGTGCCACCCTAGCGACGGCCGGAGCTAACTATGGCTACACCTTC. The full variable domain, its missing parts supplied by reference TRBV19 and TRBJ1-2, is DGGITQSPKYLFRKEGQNVTLSCEQNLNHDAMYWYRQDPGQGLRLIYYSQIVNDFQKGDIAEGYSVSREKKESFPLTVTSAQKNPTAFYLCATLATAGANYGYTFGSGTRLTVV.

The chain has TRBV18 and TRBJ2-7; no definite D call. Germline loops: CDR1 KGHSH, CDR2 LQKENI. Trimming took 3 bases from V and 3 from J, leaving 9 bases between them. The CDR3 sequence is 13 residues long. The chain's CDR3 is CASSPGRNYEQYF. CDR3 nucleotides: TGTGCCAGCTCACCCGGAAGGAACTACGAGCAGTACTTC.

The chain joins TRBV2 to TRBJ2-7, with a weak D call TRBD1 (7 bases). V was shortened by 7 bases and J by 2 bases, with 18 bases between the two germline ends. Germline CDR1 reads SNHLY; CDR2 reads FYNNEI. The CDR3 covers 15 residues. The CDR3 spells CASKLAGGPAYEQYF. CDR3 bases: TGTGCCAGCAAGCTTGCAGGGGGGCCAGCCTACGAGCAGTACTTC.

This clone was observed a handful of times. V usage is TRBV18 and J usage is TRBJ1-3, with 7 bases fitting TRBD1. Germline CDR1 reads KGHSH; CDR2 reads LQKENI. The V gene end was trimmed by 4 bases and the J gene end by 0 bases; junction bases not matched to a gene: 6. This CDR3 has 16 residues. The CDR3, as DNA: TGTGCCAGCTCACTCCCGACAGGGTACTCTGGAAACACCATATATTTT. Translation: CASSLPTGYSGNTIYF.

DNA of the CDR3: TGTGCCAGTAGTATTGGACAGGGTGGCGGCTACACCTTC. Translation gives CASSIGQGGGYTF. V gene TRBV19 combines with J gene TRBJ1-2, with 8 bases identical to TRBD1. The germline V gene encodes CDR1 LNHDA and CDR2 SQIVND (reference sequence). After removal of 3 bases from V and 8 bases from J, the junction contained 5 bases not matched to a gene. The CDR3 sequence is 13 residues long.

This chain connects TRBV7-9 to TRBJ2-5; 12 bases align to TRBD2. CDR3 length: 16 amino acids. CDR1 and CDR2 (germline): SEHNR, FQNEAQ (reference sequence). With 6 bases clipped from V and 5 bases from J, the junction kept 10 bases outside the gene matches. The DNA of the CDR3 is TGTGCCAGCAGGACCCCTAGCGGGGGGGCGGTGGAGACCCAGTACTTC. Encoded protein: CASRTPSGGAVETQYF.

The chain recombines TRBV5-1 with TRBJ2-1; D ambiguous. V was clipped by 4 bases and J by 10 bases, with 18 bases between them. CDR1 and CDR2 (germline): SGHRS, YFSETQ. The CDR3 has 14 residues. As DNA, the CDR3 is TGCGCCAGCAGCACCCGACTCGCCGAGTGGGAGCAGTTCTTC. Translation: CASSTRLAEWEQFF.

The chain recombines TRBV15 with TRBJ2-3; TRBD2 matches at 9 bases. J lost 2 bases, V lost 7 bases, and 4 bases had no gene match. CDR3 length: 14 residues. Germline CDR1 LNHNV, CDR2 YYDKDF (reference sequence). The CDR3 DNA follows: TGTGCCACCACTAAGCGGGGGGACACAGATACGCAGTATTTT. Its protein is CATTKRGDTDTQYF. Based on the CDR3 plus reference TRBV15 and TRBJ2-3, the full variable domain is DAMVIQNPRYQVTQFGKPVTLSCSQTLNHNVMYWYQQKSSQAPKLLFHYYDKDFNNEADTPDNFQSRRPNTSFCFLDIRSPGLGDTAMYLCATTKRGDTDTQYFGPGTRLTVL.